This T cell receptor (beta chain) was identified during a study of CD8+CD57+ T cells in acquired aplastic anemia (dated by TCRdb to the late 2010s). In the study overall: DNA extracted from sorted CD4+ and CD8+ cells had a mean of around 3 ug, with a range of roughly 0.18 to 27.4 ug. CD8+CD57+ expansion was defined as a frequency above the mean frequency observed in healthy subjects.

Overall study outcomes, separate from this receptor: No significant difference in CD8+ Simpson's diversity was found between patients and healthy controls (P=0.060). Around 30 CD8+ CDR3 sequences were shared between patients and controls but appeared highly expressed in patients and within their immunodominant clones.

The CDR3 sequence holds 11 residues, the cysteine and phenylalanine included. Only the CDR3 DNA is retained, 33 bases long and in frame from the first base. The trim is 1 base for V and 11 bases for J, with a gap of 9 bases between the germline ends. The CDR1 and CDR2 encoded by the germline V gene (reference sequence) are DFQATT and SNEGSKA. Flow cytometry had shown CD8+CD57+ cell expansion in the patients selected for sequencing. All patients had severe acquired aplastic anemia diagnosed by International Study of Aplastic Anemia and Agranulocytosis and Camitta criteria. Patients had received no therapy at the time of blood sampling. In the study, sorted CD4+ and CD8+ blood T cells from patients with severe aplastic anemia and from healthy subjects underwent deep sequencing of TCR repertoires. In the USA, patient enrollment took place under clinicaltrials.gov protocols 00001620, 01623167, 00001397, 00071045, 00081523 and 00961064. Ficoll-Paque density gradient centrifugation was used to isolate peripheral blood mononuclear cells. Before DNA extraction, CD4+ and CD8+ T cells were sorted with FACS or magnetic beads.

Profiling of TCR beta VDJ combinations and CDR3 sequences used genomic DNA as the template. An Illumina HiSeq 2000 was the platform used for TCR repertoire sequencing. The original methods were these. Repertoires were assessed using TRBV/TRBJ rearrangement plots, CDR3 size and DJ length profiles, and Simpson's diversity index. The immunodominant clone was defined as the most abundant DNA sequence in deep sequencing data. CDR3 amino acid sequences were screened for sharing across subjects and compared with published repertoires and the VDJdb database. TCRdb's own reprocessing of the public reads used fastp at Q25 and MiXCR and kept productive beta chains. Merged by CDR3 protein, the rows form single entries marked with the most common genes and DNA. In this record, the V and J calls reflect TCRdb's handling and not the investigators' own analysis. This sample comprises about 200,000 distinct CDR3 sequences, 50% to 70% of them detected only once. The top ten constitute roughly 50% of the sample.

A remark on this clonotype: Its antigen is currently not known. Per-base quality was not reported, and no clone a single base away is much larger than it.

This TCR derives from a human donor with aplastic anemia. The V gene is TRBV20-1 and the J gene is TRBJ1-5, with TRBD1 perhaps the D gene, on 5 matching bases. The specimen was sorted CD4+, CD8+, or CD8+CD57+ T cells (not recorded which) from PBMCs. CDR3 region: CSARGRDSQHF. Read as DNA, the sequence is TGCAGTGCTAGAGGCCGGGACTCCCAGCATTTT.